The 15 T cell receptor beta chains listed next were all sequenced from one sample in a study of blood T cell repertoires in COVID-19 (dated by TCRdb to 2018 to 2021). The library was prepared using the immunoSEQ multiplex PCR assay. TCRdb took this table from immuneACCESS and kept in-frame rearrangements with V and J called. Such tables lack part of the clones; where checked against another copy, unresolved V genes explain under half of the gap, and the rest is unexplained. The sample table shows roughly 200,000 clones, and about nine tenths are seen once. The ten largest clones capture roughly 3.4% of the sample. The specimen was PBMCs or T cells enriched from blood (not recorded which). The receptors come from a woman aged 40-49 years with acute COVID-19.

The chain joins TRBV14 to TRBJ1-1, with D possibly TRBD1 on 5 matching bases. Germline-derived CDR1 and CDR2 are SGHDN and FVKESK. This CDR3 contains 14 residues. Between the trimmed V and J ends, which lost 9 bases and 5 bases, there was a span of 19 bases. CDR3 coding DNA: TGTGCCAGTGGTAGTGGAGGGGCCTGGACTGAAGCTTTCTTT. Protein sequence: CASGSGGAWTEAFF.

The chain is built from TRBV20-1 and TRBJ2-1, with TRBD2 matching over 8 bases. Trimming removed 3 bases from V and 7 bases from J; junction bases left unmatched: 17. This CDR3 has 17 residues. CDR1 and CDR2 from the germline V gene are DFQATT and SNEGSKA (reference sequence). The CDR3 nucleotides read TGCAGTGCTAGTCCGTTCGTACGAAGGCGGGGGGTAAATGAGCAGTTCTTC. This encodes CSASPFVRRRGVNEQFF.

In this sample, this clone turned up once. The chain links TRBV25-1 to TRBJ1-3; D gene ambiguous. The CDR3 sequence is 12 residues long. Germline V gene lookup returns CDR1 MGHDK and CDR2 SYGVNS. V was pared by 5 bases and J by 1 base, with 3 bases between. Here the CDR3 DNA reads TGTGCCAGCAGTCCTTCTGGAAACACCATATATTTT. It codes for CASSPSGNTIYF.

The chain combines TRBV19 with TRBJ1-5; D not resolved. CDR1 and CDR2 (germline): LNHDA, SQIVND (reference sequence). The CDR3 totals 17 residues. Deletions cut 5 bases from V and 2 bases from J, with 19 bases between. DNA for the CDR3: TGTGCCAGTAGTGATCCCACCAGAATTGTTGGCAATCAGCCCCAGCATTTT. Protein product: CASSDPTRIVGNQPQHF.

The chain uses TRBV24-1 and TRBJ2-2; no clear D. Germline V lookup: CDR1 KGHDR, CDR2 SFDVKD. The CDR3 runs 13 residues. Trimming shortened V by 4 bases and J by 5 bases, and 7 bases separated the two germline ends. CDR3 in DNA: TGTGCCACCAGTGACCGGTCAACCGGGGAGCTGTTTTTT. This translates into CATSDRSTGELFF.

V and J are TRBV6-1 and TRBJ1-2; 7 positions match TRBD1. This CDR3 has 15 residues. Losses at the gene ends were 2 bases for V and 4 bases for J; bases not matched to a gene: 7. Germline V gene lookup returns CDR1 MNHNS and CDR2 SASEGT. The CDR3 protein is CASSELDRAGYGYTF. As DNA, the CDR3 is TGTGCCAGCAGTGAATTAGACAGGGCGGGCTATGGCTACACCTTC.

This chain connects TRBV5-1 to TRBJ1-1; TRBD1 matches 8 bases. The CDR3 loop spans 15 amino acids. CDR1 is SGHRS, CDR2 YFSETQ, per germline. V was pared by 1 base and J by 3 bases, with 5 bases of the junction left unmatched. The CDR3 nucleotides read TGCGCCAGCAGCTTGACAGGGGGGTTAGACACTGAAGCTTTCTTT. This codes for CASSLTGGLDTEAFF.

The rearrangement joins TRBV27 to TRBJ1-1; TRBD1 matches 9 bases. This CDR3 spans 14 amino acids. J gave up 1 base and V 6 bases, and 3 bases lay outside the gene matches. Germline-derived CDR1 and CDR2 are MNHEY and SMNVEV (reference sequence). CDR3 DNA sequence: TGTGCCAGCAGCCGGGACAGGGCGAACACTGAAGCTTTCTTT. As protein: CASSRDRANTEAFF.

The V call is TRBV5-4, the J call TRBJ2-7, with 11 bases fitting TRBD1. There are 16 residues in the CDR3. CDR1 and CDR2 from the germline V gene are SGHNT and YYREEE (reference sequence). The junction had 8 bases not matched to a gene; V was cut back by 4 bases and J by 2 bases. The DNA for the CDR3 is TGTGCCAGCAGCACCGGGGGGGGACAGGGGGCCTACGAGCAGTACTTC. Amino acid sequence: CASSTGGGQGAYEQYF.

This clone was seen only once. The chain couples TRBV19 to TRBJ2-1, with 8 bases identical to TRBD2. This CDR3 region has 15 residues. The J segment lost 6 bases and the V segment lost 9 bases, leaving 13 bases of the junction unmatched. Germline V CDR1 and CDR2: LNHDA, SQIVND (reference sequence). The CDR3 spells CASQLKRGLGNEQFF. CDR3 nucleotides: TGTGCCAGCCAGTTGAAGCGGGGGCTGGGCAATGAGCAGTTCTTC. The whole variable domain, filled in from reference TRBV19 and TRBJ2-1, reads DGGITQSPKYLFRKEGQNVTLSCEQNLNHDAMYWYRQDPGQGLRLIYYSQIVNDFQKGDIAEGYSVSREKKESFPLTVTSAQKNPTAFYLCASQLKRGLGNEQFFGPGTRLTVL.

The chain combines TRBV7-2 with TRBJ1-3; D not certain. CDR3 length equals 15 residues. Trimming stripped 3 bases from V and 0 bases from J, with 9 bases between. Germline V gene data show CDR1 as SGHTA and CDR2 as FQGNSA. The chain's CDR3 is CASSLDFSSGNTIYF. The CDR3 DNA is TGTGCCAGCAGCTTGGACTTCAGCTCTGGAAACACCATATATTTT.

This chain connects TRBV13 to TRBJ2-3; 13 bases match TRBD2. V lost 6 bases to trimming and J lost 4 bases; unmatched junction nucleotides: 7. Germline lookup yields CDR1 PRHDT and CDR2 FYEKMQ (reference sequence). CDR3 size: 16 residues. Written as DNA, the CDR3 is TGTGCCAGCAGTCTTCGGGGGACTAGCGGGGCAGATACGCAGTATTTT. This codes for CASSLRGTSGADTQYF.

J is TRBJ1-2 and V is TRBV18; TRBD1 matches 9 bases. The CDR3 contains 15 residues. The trim removed 4 bases at V and 4 bases at J, leaving 7 bases unmatched. Per germline, CDR1 KGHSH and CDR2 LQKENI. The CDR3 region is CASSRIGDRAYGYTF. In nucleotides, the CDR3 is TGTGCCAGCTCACGTATCGGGGACAGGGCCTATGGCTACACCTTC. The whole variable domain, filled in from reference TRBV18 and TRBJ1-2, reads NAGVMQNPRHLVRRRGQEARLRCSPMKGHSHVYWYRQLPEEGLKFMVYLQKENIIDESGMPKERFSAEFPKEGPSILRIQQVVRGDSAAYFCASSRIGDRAYGYTFGSGTRLTVV.

The chain carries TRBV11-3 and TRBJ2-1; D perhaps matches TRBD1 (6 bases). Germline V gene sequence: CDR1 SGHNT, CDR2 YENEEA. The CDR3 extends over 14 amino acids. Trimming shortened V by 1 base and J by 8 bases, and 12 bases separated the two germline ends. For the CDR3, the DNA is TGTGCCAGCAGCTTAGTAACAGGGTCGGATGAGCAGTTCTTC. The encoded protein is CASSLVTGSDEQFF.

CDR3 region: CASQRTGGNEQFF. The CDR3 bases are TGTGCCAGTCAGAGGACAGGGGGGAATGAGCAGTTCTTC. This sequence joins TRBV18 and TRBJ2-1; 10 bases are a match to TRBD1. The CDR3 sequence is 13 residues long. The J segment lost 7 bases and the V segment lost 9 bases, leaving 6 bases of the junction unmatched. Germline CDR1 and CDR2: KGHSH and LQKENI.